This T cell receptor beta chain was sequenced for a study of T cells in Graves' hyperthyroidism and ophthalmopathy. Findings of the study overall: The model's output predicted ophthalmopathy at a median of roughly 6 months prior to onset.

Pregnant or lactating patients were excluded, as were those with uncontrolled infection or other autoimmune disease. In its sample, this clonotype was seen many times. Its cognate antigen is unknown. The CDR3 contains 14 residues. The V and J ends lost 0 bases and 8 bases respectively, with 13 bases between them. RNA transcripts yielded amplified TCR beta CDR3 regions. First-round RT-PCR targeting the TCR CDR3 was performed with the HTBI primer set. One entry per CDR3 protein results from TCRdb running MiXCR on the multiplex PCR reads. The sample contains hundreds of thousands of distinct CDR3 sequences, 16% of which appear only once.

The sequence was obtained from a woman aged 18-29 years with Graves' ophthalmopathy. The chain links TRBV12-3 or TRBV12-4 to TRBJ1-2, with D possibly matching TRBD1 (5 bases). Sequenced: blood. In DNA, the CDR3 is TGTGCCAGCAGTTTAGCGTCGGGACGCGGAGGCTACACCTTC. It specifies CASSLASGRGGYTF.